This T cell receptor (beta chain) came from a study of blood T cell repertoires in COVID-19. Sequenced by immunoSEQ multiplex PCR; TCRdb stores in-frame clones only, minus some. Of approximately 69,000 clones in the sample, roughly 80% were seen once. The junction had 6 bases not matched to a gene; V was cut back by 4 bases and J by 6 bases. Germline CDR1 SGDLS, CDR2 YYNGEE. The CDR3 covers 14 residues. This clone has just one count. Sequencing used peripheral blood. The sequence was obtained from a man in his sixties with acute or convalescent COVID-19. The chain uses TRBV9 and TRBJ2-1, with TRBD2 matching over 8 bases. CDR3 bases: TGTGCCAGCAGCCTTACGGGGGGGCTCAATGAGCAGTTCTTC. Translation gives CASSLTGGLNEQFF.